The 18 T cell receptor beta chains listed next were all sequenced from one sample in a study of CD4 and CD8 cells across lung adenocarcinoma regions. TCRdb passed the PCR reads through MiXCR, listing each CDR3 protein once. The table has thousands of distinct CDR3 sequences, roughly 51% seen once. What was sequenced was CD4+ T cells from the center of a lung tumor. Every receptor here comes from a female donor with lung adenocarcinoma. The CD4 and CD8 labels of this study may be unreliable.

As DNA, the CDR3 is TGTGCCAGCAGCTTACTAGGGCGGGGGAGCACAGATACGCAGTATTTT. Protein product: CASSLLGRGSTDTQYF. This chain uses TRBV11-1 with TRBJ2-3; 7 bases are shared with TRBD2. V was pared by 2 bases and J by 0 bases, with 5 bases of the junction left unmatched. The CDR3 covers 16 residues. The V gene's germline CDR1 is SGHAT and CDR2 FQDESV (reference sequence).

V and J are TRBV27 and TRBJ2-5; D is tentatively TRBD1 or TRBD2 (6 bases each). Per the germline V gene, CDR1 is MNHEY and CDR2 is SMNVEV (reference sequence). The CDR3 spans 16 residues. Here the CDR3 DNA reads TGTGCGTGTGCGGGTGACGGGGGCCGTGACCAAGAGACCCAGTACTTC. Amino acid sequence: CACAGDGGRDQETQYF.

This clonotype qualifies as medium-sized. The J gene is TRBJ2-3, the V gene TRBV6-1, with TRBD2 matching over 9 bases. The CDR3 loop spans 15 amino acids. The germline gives CDR1 MNHNS, CDR2 SASEGT. V trimming: 8 bases; J trimming: 4 bases; junction bases outside the gene matches: 10. CDR3 DNA: TGTGCCAGCGCCGATAGCGGGAGTTTCTCAGATACGCAGTATTTT. Translation gives CASADSGSFSDTQYF.

By proportion, this clonotype is medium-sized (0.01 to 0.1%). The chain is built from TRBV6-5 and TRBJ1-6, with 7 positions matching TRBD1. Germline V lookup: CDR1 MNHEY, CDR2 SVGAGI. Germline trimming cut 2 bases from V and 8 bases from J; bases unmatched to any gene: 6. The CDR3 consists of 15 residues. The CDR3 is CASSYTTGEDSPLHF. For the CDR3, the DNA is TGTGCCAGCAGTTACACCACAGGGGAGGATTCACCCCTCCACTTT.

This chain connects TRBV4-1 to TRBJ2-3, with 7 bases aligning to TRBD2. This CDR3 has 15 amino acids. CDR1 and CDR2 from the germline V gene are MGHRA and YSYEKL. After removal of 4 bases from V and 12 bases from J, the junction contained 16 bases not matched to a gene. The CDR3 DNA reads as TGCGCCAGCAGCCTGGGCGGGGGTAGCAAAAACATTCAGTATTTT. It translates to CASSLGGGSKNIQYF.

This clonotype counts as medium-sized (0.01 to 0.1%). The rearrangement links TRBV27 to TRBJ1-5; no reliable D call. Per germline, CDR1 MNHEY and CDR2 SMNVEV (reference sequence). The V and J ends lost 1 base and 3 bases respectively, with 10 bases between them. This CDR3 region has 15 residues. CDR3 sequence reads: CASSLYGSDNQPQHF. CDR3 in DNA: TGTGCCAGCAGTTTATACGGATCCGACAATCAGCCCCAGCATTTT.

Notes on this clonotype: One end of the junction does not line up with germline, which may come from a read error. J is TRBJ2-3 and V is TRBV10-1; D not certain. CDR3 length: 12 residues. Looked up from germline, CDR1 is WNHNN and CDR2 is SYGVQD (reference sequence). The chain's CDR3 is CASRGSKETQYF. The CDR3 coding sequence is TGCGCCAGCAGGGGTAGCAAAGAGACCCAGTATTTC.

This sequence joins TRBV6-1 and TRBJ2-1, with 9 bases aligning to TRBD2. With the DNA end fitting TRBJ2-7 better, the J assignment may be wrong. Germline assignment: CDR1 MNHNS and CDR2 SASEGT. This CDR3 region has 15 residues. DNA for the CDR3: TGTGCCAGCAGTGAGTGGGCGGGAGGGCGCTACGAGCAGTACTTC. Protein product: CASSEWAGGRYEQYF.

Points on this clonotype: This is likely a read error, given that the CDR3 carries no conserved phenylalanine or tryptophan at its end. The CDR3 region is CATNPGLFYEQYL. The CDR3 nucleotides read TGTGCCACCAACCCAGGACTTTTCTACGAGCAGTACTTA. This chain connects TRBV10-3 to TRBJ2-1; D is perhaps TRBD2 (5 bases). The J call is doubtful: the DNA matches TRBJ2-7 better. Germline V gene sequence: CDR1 ENHRY, CDR2 SYGVKD. The CDR3 consists of 13 residues.

This clonotype was observed a single time. This chain connects TRBV25-1 to TRBJ2-3; TRBD2 matches 8 bases. The end of the DNA fits TRBJ2-7 better, so the J call may be wrong. Germline loops: CDR1 MGHDK, CDR2 SYGVNS. This CDR3 is 13 amino acids long. CDR3 amino acids: CGRGGRVEDTQYF. The CDR3 bases are TGTGGCCGCGGGGGGCGTGTCGAAGATACGCAGTACTTC.

This clonotype is classed as large. The rearrangement joins TRBV6-1 to TRBJ2-1, with 8 bases matching TRBD2. The end of the DNA is better explained by TRBJ2-5, so the J call may be wrong. This CDR3 contains 16 residues. Germline V gene lookup returns CDR1 MNHNS and CDR2 SASEGT. The CDR3 reads CASSPRVAGGQETQYF. The CDR3 coding sequence is TGTGCCAGCAGTCCCCGGGTGGCGGGGGGTCAGGAGACCCAGTACTTC.

This clonotype is medium-sized by share. The chain carries TRBV25-1 and TRBJ1-2; D is uncertain. Germline V CDR1 and CDR2: MGHDK, SYGVNS. The CDR3 has 11 amino acids. The V end was cut by 5 bases, the J end by 8 bases, with 9 bases between. CDR3 amino acids: CASSSFGGYTF. CDR3 DNA: TGTGCCAGCAGTTCATTTGGAGGCTACACCTTC.

About this clonotype: A junction end diverges from the germline sequence, so it may reflect a read error. CDR3 nucleotide sequence: TGTGCCAGCAGCGAGGAGTCCCTTGGCCGTGACCAAGATACCCAGTACTTC. Its translation is CASSEESLGRDQDTQYF. The chain employs TRBV14 and TRBJ2-5; D is unclear. The CDR3 has 17 residues. Germline V gene lookup returns CDR1 SGHDN and CDR2 FVKESK.

This clonotype turned up a few times. The chain is built from TRBV6-4 and TRBJ2-2, with 7 bases lining up with TRBD1. CDR3 length: 15 amino acids. The germline V gene encodes CDR1 MRHNA and CDR2 SNTAGT. The junction had 8 bases not matched to a gene; V was cut back by 6 bases and J by 4 bases. Here the CDR3 DNA reads TGTGCCAGCAGGACAAGTTACAGGGGCACCGGGGAGCTGTTTTTT. Its protein product is CASRTSYRGTGELFF.

J is TRBJ2-1 and V is TRBV6-1, with D maybe TRBD1 (5 bases). Germline V gene lookup returns CDR1 MNHNS and CDR2 SASEGT. V was trimmed by 4 bases and J by 14 bases, leaving 9 bases between them. This CDR3 is built from 10 residues. The CDR3 protein is CASSVPGKFF. DNA for the CDR3: TGTGCCAGCAGTGTGCCAGGGAAGTTCTTC.

Judged by abundance, this clonotype is medium-sized. This chain links TRBV24-1 with TRBJ2-3, with D perhaps matching TRBD1 (5 bases). V was shortened by 0 bases and J by 8 bases, with 14 bases between the two germline ends. CDR1 and CDR2 from the germline V gene are KGHDR and SFDVKD. This CDR3 comprises 15 residues. CDR3 loop: CATSDLTGPRGTQYF. The CDR3 coding sequence is TGTGCCACCAGTGATTTGACAGGACCAAGGGGTACGCAGTATTTT.

By proportion, this clonotype is large. V is TRBV6-1 and J is TRBJ2-1; unclear D gene. The end of the DNA is better explained by TRBJ2-5, so the J call may be wrong. The CDR3 loop spans 13 amino acids. The V gene's germline CDR1 is MNHNS and CDR2 SASEGT. The CDR3 region is CASSEVRWETQYF. The CDR3 nucleotides are TGTGCCAGCAGTGAAGTTCGGTGGGAGACCCAGTACTTC.

V gene TRBV6-5 combines with J gene TRBJ2-5; maybe TRBD1 (5 bases). There are 13 residues in the CDR3. Germline V CDR1 and CDR2: MNHEY, SVGAGI. V was cut by 5 bases and J by 3 bases, with 10 bases left in between. The CDR3 region is CASSIRREETQYF. The CDR3 coding sequence is TGTGCCAGCAGTATACGCAGGGAAGAGACCCAGTACTTC.